What follows are 31 T cell receptor beta chains derived from one specimen sequenced in a study of T cell responses to AZD1222 COVID-19 vaccine. Here immunoSEQ multiplex PCR was the method, and the copy in TCRdb shows in-frame clones only, minus some. Among 100,000 or so clones listed, roughly 89% were seen once. The sample in question was peripheral blood, obtained on day 0 of AZD1222 vaccination. Receptor source: an adult in good health.

This clone was picked up a small number of times. The rearrangement links TRBV2 to TRBJ1-2, with D possibly being TRBD1 (6 bases). Germline CDR1 is SNHLY and CDR2 is FYNNEI. The length of the CDR3 is 13 residues. V gave up 5 bases and J gave up 4 bases, with 11 bases separating them. The CDR3 bases are TGTGCCAGCAGTCCCCAGGGGCCCTATGGCTACACCTTC. Protein product: CASSPQGPYGYTF. Complete variable domain (other parts from reference TRBV2 and TRBJ1-2): EPEVTQTPSHQVTQMGQEVILRCVPISNHLYFYWYRQILGQKVEFLVSFYNNEISEKSEIFDDQFSVERPDGSNFTLKIRSTKLEDSAMYFCASSPQGPYGYTFGSGTRLTVV.

This clone was picked up a small number of times. This rearrangement joins TRBV11-2 to TRBJ2-2; unclear D gene. CDR1 is SGHAT, CDR2 FQNNGV, per germline. The CDR3 runs to 14 residues. Trimming removed 2 bases at V and 1 base at J, with 5 bases between. CDR3 protein: CASSLNRNTGELFF. The CDR3 DNA follows: TGTGCCAGCAGCTTAAACAGGAACACCGGGGAGCTGTTTTTT. The whole variable domain, remainder taken from reference TRBV11-2 and TRBJ2-2, is EAGVAQSPRYKIIEKRQSVAFWCNPISGHATLYWYQQILGQGPKLLIQFQNNGVVDDSQLPKDRFSAERLKGVDSTLKIQPAKLEDSAVYLCASSLNRNTGELFFGEGSRLTVL.

The chain employs TRBV6-5 and TRBJ1-6; no firm D call. The CDR3 covers 15 residues. Germline V CDR1 and CDR2: MNHEY, SVGAGI. V was shortened by 6 bases and J by 7 bases, with 16 bases between the two germline ends. The CDR3 protein is CASRSIRIRNSPLHF. The CDR3 coding sequence is TGTGCCAGCAGATCAATCAGGATTCGCAATTCACCCCTCCACTTT.

This chain joins TRBV6-5 and TRBJ1-5; D ambiguous. The CDR3 runs to 15 residues. Deletions cut 3 bases from V and 0 bases from J, with 9 bases between. CDR1 and CDR2 from the germline V gene are MNHEY and SVGAGI. The CDR3 region has the DNA TGTGCCAGCAGTTATAGACGGAATAGCAATCAGCCCCAGCATTTT. It translates to CASSYRRNSNQPQHF.

CDR3: CASSNERGWETQYF. The DNA of the CDR3 is TGTGCCAGCAGTAATGAGCGGGGGTGGGAGACCCAGTACTTC. The chain has TRBV25-1 and TRBJ2-5; 8 nucleotides agree with TRBD2. The germline gives CDR1 MGHDK, CDR2 SYGVNS. CDR3 size: 14 residues. Trimming at V came to 5 bases and at J to 5 bases, leaving 7 bases not matched to a gene. Together with reference TRBV25-1 and TRBJ2-5, the CDR3 gives the full variable domain: EADIYQTPRYLVIGTGKKITLECSQTMGHDKMYWYQQDPGMELHLIHYSYGVNSTEKGDLSSESTVSRIRTEHFPLTLESARPSHTSQYLCASSNERGWETQYFGPGTRLLVL.

The chain uses TRBV15 and TRBJ2-3; TRBD2 might be the D (6 bases). Trimming cost V 8 bases and J 0 bases, with 15 bases left between them. The CDR3 contains 15 residues. Germline V CDR1 and CDR2: LNHNV, YYDKDF (reference sequence). CDR3 DNA sequence: TGTGCCACCGCCGCCCCGGGGGAGAGCACAGATACGCAGTATTTT. Protein: CATAAPGESTDTQYF.

V is TRBV30 and J is TRBJ1-2; maybe TRBD1 (5 bases). Germline V lookup: CDR1 GTSNPN, CDR2 SVGIG (reference sequence). The ends were cut back, 2 bases at V and 8 bases at J, with 12 bases in the middle. The CDR3 contains 12 residues. The CDR3 DNA reads as TGTGCCTGGAGTATTGGGGCCAGGGGCTACACCTTC. It encodes CAWSIGARGYTF.

The chain carries TRBV6-1 and TRBJ2-7, with a possible D match to TRBD2 (5 bases). Per germline, CDR1 MNHNS and CDR2 SASEGT. The CDR3 is made up of 13 amino acids. Trimming took off 5 bases at V and 9 bases at J, with 17 bases between the two ends. This CDR3 is CASSYESREGQYF. CDR3 nucleotides: TGTGCCAGCAGTTATGAGTCACGGGAAGGGCAGTACTTC.

The table lists this clone with a few counts. Other nucleotide sequences in the sample specify the same CDR3. The rearrangement links TRBV12-3 or TRBV12-4 to TRBJ1-1; possible D gene TRBD1, 5 bases. Trimming took off 1 base at V and 4 bases at J, with 7 bases between the two ends. CDR3 length: 13 residues. The CDR3 sequence: CASSLGGGTEAFF. The CDR3 DNA follows: TGTGCCAGCAGTTTAGGCGGGGGCACTGAAGCTTTCTTT.

The chain is built from TRBV6-9 and TRBJ1-3; 7 bases map to TRBD1. This CDR3 region has 16 residues. Germline CDR1 MNHGY, CDR2 SVAAGI. The V gene end was trimmed by 2 bases and the J gene end by 7 bases; junction bases not matched to a gene: 11. The CDR3 bases are TGTGCCAGCAGTTATGAAGGAGGGGGCTATGGGAACACCATATATTTT. Amino acids: CASSYEGGGYGNTIYF.

The chain recombines TRBV6-6 with TRBJ1-6; no clear D. The CDR3 loop spans 14 amino acids. Germline CDR1 reads MNHNY; CDR2 reads SVGAGI (reference sequence). Trimming removed 0 bases at V and 8 bases at J, with 8 bases between. The CDR3 spells CASSYSAWDSPLHF. CDR3 in DNA: TGTGCCAGCAGTTACTCTGCGTGGGATTCACCCCTCCACTTT.

The chain combines TRBV12-5 with TRBJ1-4, with D maybe TRBD1 (5 bases). The CDR3 spans 14 residues. Trimming pared 9 bases from V and 7 bases from J, leaving 18 bases between. Germline values: CDR1 LGHNT, CDR2 FRNRAP. The CDR3 DNA is TGTGCTAGCCGACCCCAAGGGGAAGGTGAAAAACTGTTTTTT. It encodes CASRPQGEGEKLFF.

The rearrangement uses TRBV2 and TRBJ1-5; D is unresolved. Germline loops: CDR1 SNHLY, CDR2 FYNNEI. This CDR3 spans 14 amino acids. Trimming pared 1 base from V and 0 bases from J, leaving 4 bases between. This CDR3 is CASSEVHSNQPQHF. CDR3 sequence (DNA): TGTGCCAGCAGTGAAGTTCATAGCAATCAGCCCCAGCATTTT.

V usage is TRBV19 and J usage is TRBJ2-7; 9 bases align to TRBD1. From germline, CDR1 is LNHDA and CDR2 SQIVND (reference sequence). The V and J ends lost 3 bases and 6 bases, in that order; junction bases with no gene match: 6. The CDR3 has 14 residues. The CDR3 is CASSIRDRASEQYF. CDR3 sequence (DNA): TGTGCCAGTAGTATTCGGGACAGGGCTTCCGAGCAGTACTTC.

This chain joins TRBV6-5 and TRBJ1-3; no clear D. CDR1 MNHEY and CDR2 SVGAGI come from the germline V gene. The ends were cut back, 3 bases at V and 0 bases at J, with 9 bases in the middle. This CDR3 is built from 15 residues. CDR3 bases: TGTGCCAGCAGTTATGCGGTGAGCTCTGGAAACACCATATATTTT. Its translation is CASSYAVSSGNTIYF.

The chain recombines TRBV24-1 with TRBJ1-3; no definite D call. Germline V gives CDR1 KGHDR, CDR2 SFDVKD. Trimming left V 1 base short and J 7 bases short, with 7 bases between. The CDR3 is made up of 13 amino acids. The CDR3 sequence: CATSDLEGNTIYF. For the CDR3, the DNA is TGTGCCACCAGTGATTTAGAAGGGAACACCATATATTTT.

V usage is TRBV7-9 and J usage is TRBJ1-2; 8 bases line up with TRBD1. The CDR3 has 15 residues. After removal of 5 bases from V and 7 bases from J, the junction contained 12 bases not matched to a gene. Looked up from germline, CDR1 is SEHNR and CDR2 is FQNEAQ (reference sequence). In nucleotides, the CDR3 is TGTGCCAGCAGCCCATGGAGGACAGGGAAAATTGGCTACACCTTC. Its protein is CASSPWRTGKIGYTF.

This clone showed up just once. The V and J genes are TRBV5-6 and TRBJ1-2; TRBD1 aligns across 7 bases. Germline V gene lookup returns CDR1 SGHDT and CDR2 YYEEEE. This CDR3 comprises 15 residues. V trimming: 4 bases; J trimming: 8 bases; junction bases outside the gene matches: 14. The CDR3 DNA is TGTGCCAGCAGCGCAGACCCGGGACAGAGGACCGGCTACACCTTC. Protein: CASSADPGQRTGYTF.

V is TRBV15 and J is TRBJ2-7; 10 bases match TRBD1. Germline V gene data show CDR1 as LNHNV and CDR2 as YYDKDF (reference sequence). V lost 6 bases, J lost 5 bases, and 4 bases stayed unmatched. This CDR3 contains 13 residues. This CDR3 is CATSRDRGDEQYF. The CDR3 DNA sequence: TGTGCCACCAGTAGGGACAGGGGCGACGAGCAGTACTTC.

The chain joins TRBV6-5 to TRBJ2-2; 7 nucleotides agree with TRBD2. V dropped 11 bases and J dropped 3; count of bases not matched to a gene: 3. The CDR3 contains 12 residues. Germline lookup yields CDR1 MNHEY and CDR2 SVGAGI. The CDR3 region is CASAGDTGELFF. In nucleotides, the CDR3 is TGTGCCTCCGCGGGAGACACCGGGGAGCTGTTTTTT.

This chain uses TRBV6-5 with TRBJ1-5; D is ambiguous. This CDR3 region has 13 residues. Per germline, CDR1 MNHEY and CDR2 SVGAGI. The V gene lost 6 bases and the J gene lost 2 bases, with 8 bases spanning the gap. The CDR3 protein is CASSRTGNQPQHF. In DNA form, the CDR3 reads TGTGCCAGCAGCCGTACAGGCAATCAGCCCCAGCATTTT.

V is TRBV6-1 and J is TRBJ2-4, with D uncertain. There are 15 residues in the CDR3. Trimming left V 1 base short and J 8 bases short, with 15 bases between. The germline CDR1 and CDR2 sequences are MNHNS and SASEGT. The chain's CDR3 is CASSEGVLDGDIQYF. The CDR3 DNA follows: TGTGCCAGCAGTGAAGGGGTTCTGGATGGGGACATTCAGTACTTC.

This chain links TRBV15 with TRBJ1-3; no reliable D call. The germline V gene has CDR1 LNHNV and CDR2 YYDKDF (reference sequence). V was clipped by 9 bases and J by 0 bases, with 12 bases between them. This CDR3 comprises 14 residues. CDR3 residues: CATTTLASGNTIYF. CDR3 sequence (DNA): TGTGCCACGACGACGCTGGCCTCTGGAAACACCATATATTTT.

The chain recombines TRBV19 with TRBJ2-5; possibly TRBD1 or TRBD2 for D (5 bases each). The CDR3 totals 15 residues. The germline CDR1 and CDR2 sequences are LNHDA and SQIVND (reference sequence). Trimming removed 1 base from V and 5 bases from J, with 14 bases in between. CDR3 in DNA: TGTGCCAGTAGTATAGTTTCGGGGCTTGGGGAGACCCAGTACTTC. Translation gives CASSIVSGLGETQYF.

The chain employs TRBV7-8 and TRBJ1-4, with D unresolved. The CDR3 has 15 amino acids. Germline values: CDR1 SGHVS, CDR2 FQNEAQ. Trimming stripped 1 base from V and 8 bases from J, with 14 bases between. The DNA of the CDR3 is TGTGCCAGCAGCTTAGACCCAAACGAGGGCGAAAAACTGTTTTTT. Its protein product is CASSLDPNEGEKLFF.

This sequence joins TRBV12-3 or TRBV12-4 and TRBJ1-6; unclear D gene. Between the trimmed V and J ends, which lost 6 bases and 13 bases, there was a span of 13 bases. The CDR3 covers 12 residues. This CDR3 reads CASSPDPAPLHF. The CDR3 nucleotides are TGTGCCAGCAGCCCCGATCCGGCCCCCCTCCACTTT.

The chain is built from TRBV5-1 and TRBJ2-5; D ambiguous. Germline assignment: CDR1 SGHRS and CDR2 YFSETQ. The CDR3 spans 13 residues. V was cut by 0 bases and J by 5 bases, with 8 bases left in between. The CDR3 DNA follows: TGCGCCAGCAGCTTGGAAAGAAGGGAGACCCAGTACTTC. Translating gives CASSLERRETQYF.

The chain employs TRBV27 and TRBJ2-2; 7 nucleotides match TRBD1. Germline V gene lookup returns CDR1 MNHEY and CDR2 SMNVEV (reference sequence). The J segment lost 6 bases and the V segment lost 6 bases, leaving 1 base of the junction unmatched. This CDR3 comprises 12 residues. The CDR3 is CASRTGAGELFF. The CDR3 coding sequence is TGTGCCAGCAGAACAGGGGCCGGGGAGCTGTTTTTT.

V is TRBV5-8 and J is TRBJ2-5; D assignment may be TRBD1 or TRBD2 (5 bases each). The ends were cut back, 4 bases at V and 5 bases at J, with 15 bases in the middle. The CDR3 has 14 residues. The V gene's germline CDR1 is SGHTS and CDR2 YDEGEE. In nucleotides, the CDR3 is TGTGCCAGCAGCCTATCAGGGCGCGGGGAGACCCAGTACTTC. Its protein is CASSLSGRGETQYF.

The genes are TRBV9 and TRBJ1-6; D is perhaps TRBD1 (6 bases). In germline, CDR1 is SGDLS, CDR2 YYNGEE. The CDR3 has 17 residues. V was pared by 3 bases and J by 4 bases, with 17 bases between. Here the CDR3 reads CASSASPGHPYNSPLHF. DNA of the CDR3: TGTGCCAGCAGCGCAAGTCCGGGACACCCTTATAATTCACCCCTCCACTTT.

The V gene is TRBV6-5, the J gene TRBJ2-3; possible D gene TRBD1, 5 bases. The CDR3 runs to 14 residues. CDR1 MNHEY and CDR2 SVGAGI come from the germline V gene. V dropped 5 bases and J dropped 5 bases, with 14 bases sitting between them. This CDR3 is CASSRTLVKDTQYF. As DNA, the CDR3 is TGTGCCAGCAGTCGGACATTGGTCAAAGATACGCAGTATTTT.